This is a list of T cell receptor beta chains from one sample in a study of blood T cells in healthy people across ages. TCRdb processed the 5' RACE reads anew with MiXCR; each CDR3 protein has one entry. The table lists fewer than 800,000 distinct CDR3 sequences, around 32% of them singletons. Sequencing used blood. The receptors here all came from a woman aged 80 or over in good health. CDR3s include the opening cysteine and the closing phenylalanine or tryptophan. A D gene is named only where the DNA matches it firmly. Size values are once, few and many counts, or a class for expanded clones, and some rows have none.

d_gene: TRBD1
j_gene: TRBJ1-1
v_gene: TRBV2
abundance: .
CDR3nt: TGTGCCAGCATCCGGGACAGAACTGAAGCTTTCTTT
CDR3aa: CASIRDRTEAFF

d_gene: .
j_gene: TRBJ2-3
v_gene: TRBV7-6
abundance: many
CDR3nt: TGTGCCAGCAGACACATCAGAGGGCGGGCAGATACGCAGTATTTT
CDR3aa: CASRHIRGRADTQYF

d_gene: TRBD1
j_gene: TRBJ2-7
v_gene: TRBV6-1
abundance: many
CDR3nt: TGTGCCAGCAGTGAAGTGACAGGGACCTCAGAGCAGTACTTC
CDR3aa: CASSEVTGTSEQYF

d_gene: .
j_gene: TRBJ2-2
v_gene: TRBV11-3
abundance: few
CDR3nt: TGTGCCAGCAGCTTAGACGCGGGCGGCGGGGAGCTGTTTTTT
CDR3aa: CASSLDAGGGELFF

d_gene: .
j_gene: TRBJ1-2
v_gene: TRBV21-1
abundance: few
CDR3nt: TGTGCCAGCAGCAAAGTTGACAGGGAAGGTAACTATGGCTACACCTTC
CDR3aa: CASSKVDREGNYGYTF

d_gene: .
j_gene: TRBJ2-5
v_gene: TRBV3-1
abundance: few
CDR3nt: TGTGCCAGCAGCCGGACAGAGTTCCAAGAGACCCAGTACTTC
CDR3aa: CASSRTEFQETQYF

d_gene: TRBD1
j_gene: TRBJ2-3
v_gene: TRBV24-1
abundance: many
CDR3nt: TGTGCCACCAGTGATGGACAGGGGAACTCAGATACGCAGTATTTT
CDR3aa: CATSDGQGNSDTQYF

d_gene: .
j_gene: TRBJ1-1
v_gene: TRBV7-8
abundance: .
CDR3nt: TGTGCCAGCAGCAGCGGGACCCACCTGAACACTGAAGCTTTCTTT
CDR3aa: CASSSGTHLNTEAFF

d_gene: .
j_gene: TRBJ1-1
v_gene: TRBV14
abundance: few
CDR3nt: TGTGCCAGCAGCCATGAGAGGAGGACTGAAGCTTTCTTT
CDR3aa: CASSHERRTEAFF

d_gene: TRBD2
j_gene: TRBJ2-1
v_gene: TRBV19
abundance: few
CDR3nt: TGTGCCAGTAGTCGTCTAGCGGGGGGGAAATACAATGAGCAGTTCTTC
CDR3aa: CASSRLAGGKYNEQFF

d_gene: .
j_gene: TRBJ1-4
v_gene: TRBV28
abundance: many
CDR3nt: TGTGCCAGCAGTAAGGGTCCTAACGAAAAACTGTTTTTT
CDR3aa: CASSKGPNEKLFF

d_gene: .
j_gene: TRBJ2-1
v_gene: TRBV5-1
abundance: many
CDR3nt: TGCGCCAGCAGCCTCGTGAGCTCCTACAATGAGCAGTTCTTC
CDR3aa: CASSLVSSYNEQFF

d_gene: .
j_gene: TRBJ1-2
v_gene: TRBV24-1
abundance: .
CDR3nt: TGTGCCACCAGTGATACGACAGGCAGGAGCTACACCTTC
CDR3aa: CATSDTTGRSYTF

d_gene: .
j_gene: TRBJ1-6
v_gene: TRBV28
abundance: once
CDR3nt: TGTGCCAGCAGTTTAAGGAGCGGACGTAATTCACCCCTCCACTTT
CDR3aa: CASSLRSGRNSPLHF

d_gene: TRBD2
j_gene: TRBJ2-2
v_gene: TRBV29-1
abundance: .
CDR3nt: TGCGGCGTTGAATTAGGCGGGGGAGGCACCGGGGAGCTGTTTTTT
CDR3aa: CGVELGGGGTGELFF

d_gene: TRBD2
j_gene: TRBJ2-7
v_gene: TRBV15
abundance: many
CDR3nt: TGTGCCACCAGCAGTGGGGGGGGATCCTACGAGCAGTACTTC
CDR3aa: CATSSGGGSYEQYF

d_gene: .
j_gene: TRBJ1-2
v_gene: TRBV12-3/TRBV12-4
abundance: few
CDR3nt: TGTGCCAGCAGTTACAGAGTAGACAATGGCTGCACCTTC
CDR3aa: CASSYRVDNGCTF

d_gene: .
j_gene: TRBJ2-7
v_gene: TRBV4-1
abundance: few
CDR3nt: TGCGCCAGCAGCCAAGCCCTCGCGCAGGCGGGCTTCTACGAGCAGTACTTC
CDR3aa: CASSQALAQAGFYEQYF

d_gene: TRBD2
j_gene: TRBJ2-1
v_gene: TRBV5-1
abundance: many
CDR3nt: TGCGCCAGCAGTTCGGGACTAGCGGTGGCAGGGGAGCAGTTCTTC
CDR3aa: CASSSGLAVAGEQFF

d_gene: .
j_gene: TRBJ2-7
v_gene: TRBV20-1
abundance: .
CDR3nt: TGCAGTGCTTCTCGGAACCCATTTTACGAGCAGTACTTC
CDR3aa: CSASRNPFYEQYF

d_gene: TRBD1
j_gene: TRBJ2-7
v_gene: TRBV6-5
abundance: many
CDR3nt: TGTGCCAGCAACCGTCGACAGGGGAATACGTACGAGCAGTACTTC
CDR3aa: CASNRRQGNTYEQYF

d_gene: TRBD2
j_gene: TRBJ2-3
v_gene: TRBV7-2
abundance: many
CDR3nt: TGTGCCAGCAGCTTAGTAGCCCCCACTAGCGGGGGTTTAGATACGCAGTATTTT
CDR3aa: CASSLVAPTSGGLDTQYF

d_gene: .
j_gene: TRBJ2-7
v_gene: TRBV2
abundance: many
CDR3nt: TGTGCCGGCACAATTTCCGACTCCTACGAGCAGTACTTC
CDR3aa: CAGTISDSYEQYF

d_gene: TRBD2
j_gene: TRBJ2-7
v_gene: TRBV20-1
abundance: many
CDR3nt: TGCAGTGCTAGAGCAGAGCGGGGGGGCGCCTACGAGCAGTACTTC
CDR3aa: CSARAERGGAYEQYF

d_gene: .
j_gene: TRBJ1-1
v_gene: TRBV20-1
abundance: many
CDR3nt: TGCAGTGCTAGGAAGGGAATGAACACTGAAGCTTTCTTT
CDR3aa: CSARKGMNTEAFF

d_gene: TRBD1
j_gene: TRBJ2-1
v_gene: TRBV12-3/TRBV12-4
abundance: .
CDR3nt: TGTACCAGCAGTAGGGCCGGGACAGCGAATCGAAATGAGCAGTTCTTC
CDR3aa: CTSSRAGTANRNEQFF

d_gene: TRBD2
j_gene: TRBJ2-3
v_gene: TRBV11-2
abundance: .
CDR3nt: TGTGCCAGCAGCCGATTAGATGGAGCGGGGGGGCCTCCCCCGCAGTATTTT
CDR3aa: CASSRLDGAGGPPPQYF